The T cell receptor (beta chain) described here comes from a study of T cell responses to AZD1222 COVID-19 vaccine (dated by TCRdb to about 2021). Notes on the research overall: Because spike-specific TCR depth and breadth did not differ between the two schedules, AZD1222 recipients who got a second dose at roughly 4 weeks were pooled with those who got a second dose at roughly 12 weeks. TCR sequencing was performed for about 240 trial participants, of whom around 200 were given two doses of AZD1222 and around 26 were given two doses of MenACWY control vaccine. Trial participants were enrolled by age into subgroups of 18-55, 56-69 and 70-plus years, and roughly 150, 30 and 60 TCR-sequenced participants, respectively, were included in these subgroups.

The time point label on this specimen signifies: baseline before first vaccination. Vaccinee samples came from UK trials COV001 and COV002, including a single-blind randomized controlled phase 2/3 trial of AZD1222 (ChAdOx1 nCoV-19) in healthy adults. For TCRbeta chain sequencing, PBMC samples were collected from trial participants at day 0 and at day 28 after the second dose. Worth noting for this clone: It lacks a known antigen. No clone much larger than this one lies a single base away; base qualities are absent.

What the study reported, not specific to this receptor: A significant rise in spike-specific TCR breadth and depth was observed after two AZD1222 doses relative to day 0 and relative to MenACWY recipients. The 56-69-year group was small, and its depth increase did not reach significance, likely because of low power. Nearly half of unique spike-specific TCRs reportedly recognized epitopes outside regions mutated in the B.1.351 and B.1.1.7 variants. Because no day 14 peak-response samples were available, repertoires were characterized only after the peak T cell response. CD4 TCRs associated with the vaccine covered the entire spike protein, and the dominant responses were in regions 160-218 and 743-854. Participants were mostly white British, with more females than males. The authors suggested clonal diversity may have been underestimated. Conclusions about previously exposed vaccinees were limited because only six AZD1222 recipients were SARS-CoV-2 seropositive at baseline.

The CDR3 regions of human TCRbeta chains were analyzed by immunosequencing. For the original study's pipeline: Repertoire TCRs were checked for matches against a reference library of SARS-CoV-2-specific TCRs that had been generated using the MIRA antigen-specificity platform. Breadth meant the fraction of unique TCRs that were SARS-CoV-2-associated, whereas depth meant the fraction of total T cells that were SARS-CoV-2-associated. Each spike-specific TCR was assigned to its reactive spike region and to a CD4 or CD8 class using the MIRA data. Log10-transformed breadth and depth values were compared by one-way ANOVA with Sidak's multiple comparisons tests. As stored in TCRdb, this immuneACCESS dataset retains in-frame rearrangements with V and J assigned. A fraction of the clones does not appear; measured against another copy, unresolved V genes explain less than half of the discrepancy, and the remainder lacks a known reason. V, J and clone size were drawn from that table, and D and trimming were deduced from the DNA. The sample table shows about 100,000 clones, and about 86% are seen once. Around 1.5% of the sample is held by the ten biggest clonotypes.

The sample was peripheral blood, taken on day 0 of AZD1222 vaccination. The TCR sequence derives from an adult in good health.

The CDR3 protein is CAWSVQGLRDRTYEQYF. The nucleotides read TGTGCCTGGAGTGTACAGGGGTTAAGAGACAGAACCTACGAGCAGTACTTC. The rearrangement combines TRBV30 with TRBJ2-7, and 7 junction bases match TRBD1. Reading from cysteine to phenylalanine, the CDR3 counts 17 amino acids. The entry retains the CDR3 DNA only, 51 bases that are in frame from base 1. Per the germline V gene (reference sequence), GTSNPN is the CDR1 and SVGIG is the CDR2. From V the trimming removes 0 bases and from J it removes 2 bases, while the gene matches leave 13 bases of the junction unaccounted for.